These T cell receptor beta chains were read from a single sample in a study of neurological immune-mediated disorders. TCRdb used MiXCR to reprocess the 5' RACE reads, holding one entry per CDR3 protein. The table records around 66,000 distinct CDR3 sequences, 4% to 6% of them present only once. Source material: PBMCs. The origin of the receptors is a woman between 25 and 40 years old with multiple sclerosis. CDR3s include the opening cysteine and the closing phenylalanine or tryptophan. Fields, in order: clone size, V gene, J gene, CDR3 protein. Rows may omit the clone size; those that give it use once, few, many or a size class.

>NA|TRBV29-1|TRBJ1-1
CSAPREGPNTEAFF
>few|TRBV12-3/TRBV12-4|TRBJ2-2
CASSPGGSGGAGELFF
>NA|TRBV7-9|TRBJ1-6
CASSAAGRSTYNSPLNF
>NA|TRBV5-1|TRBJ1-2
CASSTLGIANYGYTF
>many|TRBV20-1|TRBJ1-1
CSARREGPATEAFF
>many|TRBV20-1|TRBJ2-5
CSARVPGSQETQYF
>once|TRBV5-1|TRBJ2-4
CASGEEAKNIQYF
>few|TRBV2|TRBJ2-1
CASGGSSYNEQFF
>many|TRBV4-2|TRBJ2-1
CASSQESAVAGSYNEQFF
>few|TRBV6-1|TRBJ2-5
CASSGTFKETQYF
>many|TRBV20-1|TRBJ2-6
CGGTGMSSGANVLTF
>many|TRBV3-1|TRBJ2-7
CASSQGQETSYEQYF
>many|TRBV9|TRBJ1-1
CASSSGGVSNTEAFF
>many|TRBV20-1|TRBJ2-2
CSASEQAHNTGELFF
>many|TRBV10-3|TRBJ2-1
CAISESVAGNNEQFF
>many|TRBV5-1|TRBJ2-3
CASSNTDTQYF
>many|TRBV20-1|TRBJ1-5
CSARDLRGRDQPQNF
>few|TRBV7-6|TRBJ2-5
CASSFGQEETQYF
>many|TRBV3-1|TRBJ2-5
CASSPILSTGETQYF
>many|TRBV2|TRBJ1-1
CASSVAGNTEAFF
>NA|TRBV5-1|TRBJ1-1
CASSLWTGAEEAFF
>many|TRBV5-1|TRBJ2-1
CASSNIGTSGGHYNEQFF
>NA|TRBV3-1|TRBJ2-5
CATGSSDRFQETQYF
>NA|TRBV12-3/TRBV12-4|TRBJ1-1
CASSLRSGNTEAFF
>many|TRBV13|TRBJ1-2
CASSLGLGGNYGYTF
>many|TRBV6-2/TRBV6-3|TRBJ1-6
CASSDPGQGNSPLHF
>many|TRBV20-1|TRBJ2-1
CSARAFTGGAEQFF
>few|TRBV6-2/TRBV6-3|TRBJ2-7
CASSDRVNEQYF
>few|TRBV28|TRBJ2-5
CASSRTETGKETQYF
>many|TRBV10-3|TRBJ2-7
CAISEDRTFKRGYEQYF
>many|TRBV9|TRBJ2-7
CASSEGGGLEYEQYF
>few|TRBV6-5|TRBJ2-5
CASRTSGLGRETQYF
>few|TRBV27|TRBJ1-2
CASSSPPRINYGYTF
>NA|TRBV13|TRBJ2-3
CASSLESTDTQYF
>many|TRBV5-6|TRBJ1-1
CASSFGARNTEAFF
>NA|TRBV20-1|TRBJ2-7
CSAKRQSSYEQYF
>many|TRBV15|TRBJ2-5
CATSRDLPETQYF